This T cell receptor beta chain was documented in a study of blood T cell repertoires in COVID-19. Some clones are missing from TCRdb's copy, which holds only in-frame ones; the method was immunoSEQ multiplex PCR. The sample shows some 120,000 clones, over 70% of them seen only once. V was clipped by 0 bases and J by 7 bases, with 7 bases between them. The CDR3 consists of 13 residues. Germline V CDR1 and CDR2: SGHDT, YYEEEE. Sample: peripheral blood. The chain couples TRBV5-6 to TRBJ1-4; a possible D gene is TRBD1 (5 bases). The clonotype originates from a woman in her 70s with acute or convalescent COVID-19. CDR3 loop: CASSLAGGEKLFF. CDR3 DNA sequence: TGTGCCAGCAGCTTGGCCGGGGGTGAAAAACTGTTTTTT. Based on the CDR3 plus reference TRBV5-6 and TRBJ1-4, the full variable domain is DAGVTQSPTHLIKTRGQQVTLRCSPKSGHDTVSWYQQALGQGPQFIFQYYEEEERQRGNFPDRFSGHQFPNYSSELNVNALLLGDSALYLCASSLAGGEKLFFGSGTQLSVL.